The sequence of this T cell receptor (beta chain) was determined in a study of blood T cells in healthy people across ages (dated by TCRdb to the mid-2010s). About the study as a whole: In model experiments, roughly one uniquely barcoded TCR beta cDNA molecule per two T cells was captured by template switching. The donors were split into four age groups: young (average about 16 years), middle-aged (roughly 39), aged (roughly 65) and long-lived (roughly 88). The study analyzed two additional independent replicas of 1 million unique cDNA reads from the same blood draw for two donors, one aged 18 to 30 and one aged 80 or older. To avoid experimental bias, donors of different ages were spread randomly across the sequencing lanes. To track age-related changes in TCR beta repertoire diversity, the study relied on deep sequencing normalized with unique cDNA molecular identifiers.

Receptor libraries were prepared by 5' RACE. Sequencing was performed on an Illumina HiSeq 2500. A second roughly 7 to 11 cycle PCR used a sample-barcoded 5' primer and a J-beta primer mix. A unique molecular identifier was introduced onto each TCR beta cDNA molecule by a template-switch 5' adaptor carrying 12 random nucleotides. Each sample yielded at least 2.5 million CDR3-containing paired-end reads. First-strand cDNA synthesis was performed from all RNA using the Mint cDNA synthesis kit, with priming by a TRBC-specific oligonucleotide. Following uracil-DNA glycosylase treatment, all cDNA underwent a first 18-cycle PCR with the universal primers M1SS and BC2_uni_R. On the study's bioinformatics: For normalization, 1 million high-quality reads, each with a distinct molecular identifier, were randomly selected from each sample. Reads sharing molecular identifiers were discarded rather than binned into consensus sequences. MiTCR, with a Q25 quality threshold and the strictest error-elimination algorithm, was used for CDR3 identification, clonotype clustering and error correction. A nonparametric unseen species model using Euler transformation provided a lower-bound estimate of total TCR beta diversity. TCRdb's own reprocessing of the public reads used fastp at Q25 and MiXCR and kept productive beta chains. Each CDR3 protein gets just one entry, which takes the most common genes and DNA from the rows behind it. The authors' filters were not applied to this entry. This sample comprises roughly 1,500,000 distinct CDR3 sequences, approximately 38% of them detected only once. The ten biggest clones cover roughly 8.2% of the sample.

Results the study describes overall, beyond this receptor: Bulk unsorted PBMC profiling prevented conclusive comparison of naive and antigen-experienced compartments. Observed TCR beta diversity per million T cells fell roughly linearly with age, and a significant reduction was already apparent by age roughly 41. Estimates of total diversity based on one million sequenced T cells were regarded as lower bounds and as underestimates. The percentage of naive T cells measured by flow cytometry correlated strongly with observed TCR beta diversity. Donor CMV infection status was unknown, potentially confounding age-related changes in expanded clonotypes. Compared with the aged group, more naive CD4+ T cells, fewer expanded clones and increased TCR diversity were shown by the long-lived group, suggesting age selection.

The donors were roughly 39 Caucasian individuals from Russia, aged 6 to 90 years, who were systemically healthy. About 9.8 milliliters of peripheral blood were drawn from each donor into EDTA-treated Vacutainer tubes. Ficoll-Paque density-gradient centrifugation was used to isolate PBMCs, with at least 7 million per sample. Total RNA was extracted from PBMCs with Trizol reagent, with at least 6 micrograms obtained per sample. For every donor, an aliquot of PBMCs went through flow cytometry to measure the percentages of naive CD45RAhigh/CD27high T cells. Trimming takes 5 bases from V and 3 bases from J, and the germline ends sit 14 bases apart. From the cysteine through the phenylalanine, the CDR3 covers 14 amino acids. Kept here is only the CDR3 DNA, which spans 42 bases and is read in frame from base 1. The germline V gene supplies CDR1 SGHVS and CDR2 FQNEAQ. The sample holds one count of this clonotype. Its cognate antigen has yet to be identified. Base qualities are not recorded, but no much larger clone differs from it by a single base.

This TCR was recovered from a woman aged 18-29 years in good health. Here the chain combines TRBV7-8 and TRBJ2-7, with a weak D call of TRBD1 (7 bases match). Source material: blood. The bases read TGTGCCAGCAGCGCGGGACAGAGCCACTACGAGCAGTACTTC. Protein translation: CASSAGQSHYEQYF. The entire variable domain, with the stretches around the CDR3 drawn from the reference TRBV7-8 and TRBJ2-7 proteins, is GAGVSQSPRYKVAKRGQDVALRCDPISGHVSLFWYQQALGQGPEFLTYFQNEAQLDKSGLPSDRFFAERPEGSVSTLKIQRTQQEDSAVYLCASSAGQSHYEQYFGPGTRLTVT.